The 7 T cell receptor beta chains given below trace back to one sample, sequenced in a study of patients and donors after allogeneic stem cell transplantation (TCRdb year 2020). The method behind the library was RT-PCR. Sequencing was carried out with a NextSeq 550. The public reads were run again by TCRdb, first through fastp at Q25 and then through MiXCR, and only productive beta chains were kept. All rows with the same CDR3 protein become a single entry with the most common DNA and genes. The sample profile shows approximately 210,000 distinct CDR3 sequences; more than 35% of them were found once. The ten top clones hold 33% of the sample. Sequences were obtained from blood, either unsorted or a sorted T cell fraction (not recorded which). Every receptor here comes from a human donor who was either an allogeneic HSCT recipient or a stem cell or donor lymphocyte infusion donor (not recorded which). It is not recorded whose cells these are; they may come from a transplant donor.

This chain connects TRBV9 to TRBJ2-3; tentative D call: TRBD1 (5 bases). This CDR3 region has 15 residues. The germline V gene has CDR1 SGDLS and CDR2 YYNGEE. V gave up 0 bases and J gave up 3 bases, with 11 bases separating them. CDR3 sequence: CASSVEGHSTDTQYF. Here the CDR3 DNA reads TGTGCCAGCAGCGTAGAAGGACACTCGACAGATACGCAGTATTTT.

The DNA for the CDR3 is TGTGCCAGCAGCTCTGGACAGGGGATGGAGACCCAGTACTTC. As protein: CASSSGQGMETQYF. The rearrangement uses TRBV7-9 and TRBJ2-5; 9 bases fit TRBD1. Germline V CDR1 and CDR2: SEHNR, FQNEAQ (reference sequence). This CDR3 has 14 amino acids. The V and J ends lost 4 bases and 5 bases, in that order; junction bases with no gene match: 5.

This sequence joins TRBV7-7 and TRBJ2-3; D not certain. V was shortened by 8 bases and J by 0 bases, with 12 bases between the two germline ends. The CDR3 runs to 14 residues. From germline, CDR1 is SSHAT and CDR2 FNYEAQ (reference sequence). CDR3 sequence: CASASSGSTDTQYF. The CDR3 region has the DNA TGTGCCAGCGCTAGTTCGGGTAGCACAGATACGCAGTATTTT. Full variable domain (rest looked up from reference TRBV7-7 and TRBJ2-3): GAGVSQSPRYKVTKRGQDVTLRCDPISSHATLYWYQQALGQGPEFLTYFNYEAQPDKSGLPSDRFSAERPEGSISTLTIQRTEQRDSAMYRCASASSGSTDTQYFGPGTRLTVL.

For the CDR3, the DNA is TGTGCCAGCAGTGAGACAGGGTCCCGAAACACTGAAGCTTTCTTT. Translating it yields CASSETGSRNTEAFF. The chain couples TRBV9 to TRBJ1-1; 7 nucleotides match TRBD1. CDR3 length equals 15 residues. V shed 5 bases and J 2 bases; nucleotides not matched to a gene: 9. CDR1 is SGDLS and CDR2 is YYNGEE in the germline V gene.

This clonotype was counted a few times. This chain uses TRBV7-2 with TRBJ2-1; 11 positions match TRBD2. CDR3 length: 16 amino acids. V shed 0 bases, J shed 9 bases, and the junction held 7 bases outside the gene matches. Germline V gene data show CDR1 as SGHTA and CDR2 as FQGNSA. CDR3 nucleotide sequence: TGTGCCAGCAGCTTAGCGCTAACTAGCGGGAGAACTGAGCAGTTCTTC. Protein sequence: CASSLALTSGRTEQFF.

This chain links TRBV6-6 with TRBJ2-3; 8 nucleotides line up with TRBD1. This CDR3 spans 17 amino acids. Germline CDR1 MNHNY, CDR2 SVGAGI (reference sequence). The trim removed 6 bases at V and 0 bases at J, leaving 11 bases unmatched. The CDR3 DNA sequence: TGTGCCAGCAGAAGACTCACCACAGGGGGTAGCACAGATACGCAGTATTTT. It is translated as CASRRLTTGGSTDTQYF.

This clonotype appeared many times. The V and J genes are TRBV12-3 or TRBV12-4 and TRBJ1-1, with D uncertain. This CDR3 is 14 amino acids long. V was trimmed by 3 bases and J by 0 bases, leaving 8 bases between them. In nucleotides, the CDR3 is TGTGCCAGCAGTTTGGTCAGCATGAACACTGAAGCTTTCTTT. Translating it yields CASSLVSMNTEAFF.